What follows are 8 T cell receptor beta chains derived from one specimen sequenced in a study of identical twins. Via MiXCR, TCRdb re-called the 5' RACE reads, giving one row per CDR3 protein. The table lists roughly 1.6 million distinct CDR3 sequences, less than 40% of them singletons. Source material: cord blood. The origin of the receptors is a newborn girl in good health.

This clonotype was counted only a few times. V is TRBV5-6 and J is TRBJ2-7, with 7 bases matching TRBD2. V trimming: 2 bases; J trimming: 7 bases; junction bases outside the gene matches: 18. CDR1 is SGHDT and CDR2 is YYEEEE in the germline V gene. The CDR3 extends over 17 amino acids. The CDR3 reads CASSLLKGAGTYNEQYF. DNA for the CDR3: TGTGCCAGCAGCTTATTGAAGGGAGCGGGGACCTACAATGAGCAGTACTTC.

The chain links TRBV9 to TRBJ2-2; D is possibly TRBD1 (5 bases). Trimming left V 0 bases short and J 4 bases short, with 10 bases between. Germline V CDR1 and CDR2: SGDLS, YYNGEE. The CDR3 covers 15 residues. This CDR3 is CASSVGQGSTGELFF. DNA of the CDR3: TGTGCCAGCAGCGTAGGTCAGGGTAGCACCGGGGAGCTGTTTTTT.

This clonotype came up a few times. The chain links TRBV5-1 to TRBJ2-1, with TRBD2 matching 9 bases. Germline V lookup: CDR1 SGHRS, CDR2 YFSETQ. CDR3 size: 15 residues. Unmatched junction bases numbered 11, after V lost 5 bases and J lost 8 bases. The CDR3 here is CASREQAGGNDEQFF. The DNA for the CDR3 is TGCGCCAGCAGAGAACAAGCGGGAGGAAACGATGAGCAGTTCTTC.

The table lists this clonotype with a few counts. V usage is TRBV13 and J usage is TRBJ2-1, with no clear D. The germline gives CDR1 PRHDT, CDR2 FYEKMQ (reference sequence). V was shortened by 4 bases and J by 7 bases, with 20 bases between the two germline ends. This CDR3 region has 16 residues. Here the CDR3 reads CASSSDHLAVRNEQFF. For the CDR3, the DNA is TGTGCCAGCAGCTCAGACCATCTGGCGGTTCGGAATGAGCAGTTCTTC. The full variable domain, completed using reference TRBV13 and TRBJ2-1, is AAGVIQSPRHLIKEKRETATLKCYPIPRHDTVYWYQQGPGQDPQFLISFYEKMQSDKGSIPDRFSAQQFSDYHSELNMSSLELGDSALYFCASSSDHLAVRNEQFFGPGTRLTVL.

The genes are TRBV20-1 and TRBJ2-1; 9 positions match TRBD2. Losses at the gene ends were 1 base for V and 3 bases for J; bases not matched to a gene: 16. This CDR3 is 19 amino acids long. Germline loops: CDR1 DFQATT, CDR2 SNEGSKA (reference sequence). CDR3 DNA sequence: TGCAGTGCTAGAGGTCCAAAGCGGGGGGTAATTCCTTTCTACAATGAGCAGTTCTTC. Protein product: CSARGPKRGVIPFYNEQFF.

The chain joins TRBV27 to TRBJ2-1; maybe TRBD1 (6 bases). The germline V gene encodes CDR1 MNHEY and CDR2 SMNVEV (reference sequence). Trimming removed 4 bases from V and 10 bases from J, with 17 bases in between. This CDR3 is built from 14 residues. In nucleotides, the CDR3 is TGTGCCAGCAGTTCTCGGGACAAAAACTACGAGCAGTTCTTC. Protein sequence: CASSSRDKNYEQFF.

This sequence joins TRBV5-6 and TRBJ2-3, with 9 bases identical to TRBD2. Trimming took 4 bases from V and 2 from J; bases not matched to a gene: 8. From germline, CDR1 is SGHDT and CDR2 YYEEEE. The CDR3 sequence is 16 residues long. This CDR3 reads CASSPPLAGITDTQYF. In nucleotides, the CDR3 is TGTGCCAGCAGCCCCCCTCTAGCGGGGATCACAGATACGCAGTATTTT.

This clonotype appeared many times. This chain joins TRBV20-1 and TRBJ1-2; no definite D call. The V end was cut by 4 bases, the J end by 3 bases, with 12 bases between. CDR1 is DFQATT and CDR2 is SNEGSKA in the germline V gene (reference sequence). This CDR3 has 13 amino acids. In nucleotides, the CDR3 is TGCAGTGCTAACTCCAGGTTAGACTATGGCTACACCTTC. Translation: CSANSRLDYGYTF.